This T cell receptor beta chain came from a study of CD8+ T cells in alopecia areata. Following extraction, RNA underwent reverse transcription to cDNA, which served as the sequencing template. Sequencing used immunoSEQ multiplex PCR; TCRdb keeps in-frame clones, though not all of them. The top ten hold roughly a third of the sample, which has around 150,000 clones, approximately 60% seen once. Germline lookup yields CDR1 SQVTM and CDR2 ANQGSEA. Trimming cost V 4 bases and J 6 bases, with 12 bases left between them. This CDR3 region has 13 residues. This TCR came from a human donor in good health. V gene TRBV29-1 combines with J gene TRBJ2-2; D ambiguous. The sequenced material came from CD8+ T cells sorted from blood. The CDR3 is CSVGGLTAGELFF. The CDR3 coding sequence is TGCAGCGTTGGAGGCCTTACGGCCGGGGAGCTGTTTTTT.